This T cell receptor beta chain was recorded in a study of shared clonotypes between healthy human individuals. Sequenced by immunoSEQ multiplex PCR; TCRdb stores in-frame clones only, minus some. The data show some 2,100,000 clones, 95% seen once. This clone was observed once. The CDR3 is 14 amino acids. The trim removed 6 bases at V and 2 bases at J, leaving 3 bases unmatched. CDR1 and CDR2 from the germline V gene are MNHEY and SVGAGI. The source material was naive CD4+ T cells sorted from blood. Subset indicated: CD45RA+ positively selected. The origin of this receptor is a man younger than 35 in good health. The genes are TRBV6-5 and TRBJ2-5, with 10 bases matching TRBD2. CDR3 loop: CASRRLAGQETQYF. The CDR3, as DNA: TGTGCCAGCAGACGACTAGCGGGTCAAGAGACCCAGTACTTC.